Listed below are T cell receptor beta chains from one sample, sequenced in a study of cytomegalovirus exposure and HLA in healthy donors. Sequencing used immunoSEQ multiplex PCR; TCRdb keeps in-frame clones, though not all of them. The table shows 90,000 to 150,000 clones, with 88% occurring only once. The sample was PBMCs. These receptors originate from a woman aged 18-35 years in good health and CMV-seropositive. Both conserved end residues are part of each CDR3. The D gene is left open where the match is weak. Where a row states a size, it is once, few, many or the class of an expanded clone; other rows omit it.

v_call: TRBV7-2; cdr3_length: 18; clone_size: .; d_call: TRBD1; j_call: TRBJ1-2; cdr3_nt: TGTGCCAGCAGCTTAACGTTGGGGGGGGGACAGGCGAACTATGGCTACACCTTC; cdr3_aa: CASSLTLGGGQANYGYTF
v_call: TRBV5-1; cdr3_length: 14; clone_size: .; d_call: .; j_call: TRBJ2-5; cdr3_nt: TGCGCCAGCAGCATCGGACTCGCCCAAGAGACCCAGTACTTC; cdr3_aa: CASSIGLAQETQYF
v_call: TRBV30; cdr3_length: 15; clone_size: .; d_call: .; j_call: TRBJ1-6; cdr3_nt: TGTGCCTGGAGTGTAGCCGGGATAAGCGATTCACCCCTCCACTTT; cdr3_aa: CAWSVAGISDSPLHF
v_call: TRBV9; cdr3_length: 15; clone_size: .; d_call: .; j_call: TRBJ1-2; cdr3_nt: TGTGCCAGCAGCGTCCAAGACAAGGTATCCTATGGCTACACCTTC; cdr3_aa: CASSVQDKVSYGYTF
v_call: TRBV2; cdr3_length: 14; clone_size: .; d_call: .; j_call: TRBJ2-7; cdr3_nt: TGTGCCAGCAGTGAATATGACAGCGTCTACGAGCAGTACTTC; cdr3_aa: CASSEYDSVYEQYF
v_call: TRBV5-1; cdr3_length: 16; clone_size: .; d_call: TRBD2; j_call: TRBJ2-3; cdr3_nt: TGCGCCAGCAGCTTGGCCTCACTAGCGACCACAGATACGCAGTATTTT; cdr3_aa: CASSLASLATTDTQYF
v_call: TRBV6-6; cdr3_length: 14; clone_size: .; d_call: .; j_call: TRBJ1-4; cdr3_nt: TGTGCCAGCAGGGCACAGGTCGGAAGTGAAAAACTGTTTTTT; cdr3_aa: CASRAQVGSEKLFF
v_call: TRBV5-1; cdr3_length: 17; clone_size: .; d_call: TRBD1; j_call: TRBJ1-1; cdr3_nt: TGCGCCAGCAGCTTGGTAACAGGGGTCCGCCAGAACACTGAAGCTTTCTTT; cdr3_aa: CASSLVTGVRQNTEAFF
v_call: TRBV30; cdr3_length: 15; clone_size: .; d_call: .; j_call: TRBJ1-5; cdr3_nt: TGTGCCTGGAGTGCCGAGACATTGAATACCCAGCCCCAGCATTTT; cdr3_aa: CAWSAETLNTQPQHF
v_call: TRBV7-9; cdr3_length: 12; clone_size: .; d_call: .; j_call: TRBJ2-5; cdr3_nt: TGTGCCAGCAGCGGACTACAAGAGACCCAGTACTTC; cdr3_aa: CASSGLQETQYF
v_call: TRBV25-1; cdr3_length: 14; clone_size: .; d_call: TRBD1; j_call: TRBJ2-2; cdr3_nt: TGTGCCAGCAGTGGGACAGGGGGCACCGGGGAGCTGTTTTTT; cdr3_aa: CASSGTGGTGELFF
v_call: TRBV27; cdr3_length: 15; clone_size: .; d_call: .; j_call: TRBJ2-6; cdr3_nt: TGTGCCAGCAGTTTAATCGGGTCTGGGGCCAACGTCCTGACTTTC; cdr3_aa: CASSLIGSGANVLTF
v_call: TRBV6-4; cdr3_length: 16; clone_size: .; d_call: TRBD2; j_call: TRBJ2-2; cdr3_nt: TGTGCCAGCAGTGACGAAGCGGGACCCAACACCGGGGAGCTGTTTTTT; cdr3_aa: CASSDEAGPNTGELFF
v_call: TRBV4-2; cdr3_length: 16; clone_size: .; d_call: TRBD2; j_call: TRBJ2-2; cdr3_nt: TGTGCCAGCAGCCTAAAGCGGGAGGGATTCACCGGGGAGCTGTTTTTT; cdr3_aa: CASSLKREGFTGELFF
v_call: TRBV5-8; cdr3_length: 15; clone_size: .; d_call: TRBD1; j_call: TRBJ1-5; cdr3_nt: TGTGCCAGCAGCTTCGGGACAGTAATCAATCAGCCCCAGCATTTT; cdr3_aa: CASSFGTVINQPQHF
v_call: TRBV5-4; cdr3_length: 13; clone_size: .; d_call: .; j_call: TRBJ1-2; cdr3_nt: TGTGCCAGCAGCTTGAGGGGAAGCTATGGCTACACCTTC; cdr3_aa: CASSLRGSYGYTF
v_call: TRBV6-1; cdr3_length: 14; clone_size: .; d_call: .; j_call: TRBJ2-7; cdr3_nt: TGTGCCAGCATTTTAGACCGGAGCTCCTACGAGCAGTACTTC; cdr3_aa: CASILDRSSYEQYF
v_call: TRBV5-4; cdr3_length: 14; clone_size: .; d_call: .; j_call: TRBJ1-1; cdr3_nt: TGTGCCAGCAGCTTGGTCTCGGAGGTCCCTGAAGCTTTCTTT; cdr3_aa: CASSLVSEVPEAFF
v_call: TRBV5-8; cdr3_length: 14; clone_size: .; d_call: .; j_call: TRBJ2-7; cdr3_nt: TGTGCCAGCAGCCTAGGGAGTCTGACCTACGAGCAGTACTTC; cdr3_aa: CASSLGSLTYEQYF
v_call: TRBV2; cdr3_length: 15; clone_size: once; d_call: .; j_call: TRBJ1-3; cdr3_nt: TGTGCCAGCAGTGAAGCGTCCGGCTCTGGAAACACCATATATTTT; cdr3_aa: CASSEASGSGNTIYF
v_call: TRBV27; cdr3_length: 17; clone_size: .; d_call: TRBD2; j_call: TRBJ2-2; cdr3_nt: TGTGCCAGCAGGGGAGGGCGGACTAGCGGAGGGACCGGGGAGCTGTTTTTT; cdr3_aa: CASRGGRTSGGTGELFF
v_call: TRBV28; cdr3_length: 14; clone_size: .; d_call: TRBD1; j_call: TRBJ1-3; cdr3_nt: TGTGCCAGCAGTTTTACAGGGGGCGGAAACACCATATATTTT; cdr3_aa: CASSFTGGGNTIYF
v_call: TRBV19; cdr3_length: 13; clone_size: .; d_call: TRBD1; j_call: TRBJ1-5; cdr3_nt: TGTGCCAGTCGGGGACAGGGTAATCAGCCCCAGCATTTT; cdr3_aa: CASRGQGNQPQHF
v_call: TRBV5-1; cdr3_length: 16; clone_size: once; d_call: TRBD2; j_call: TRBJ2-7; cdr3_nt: TGCGCCAGCAGCGGACTACTGACTAGCGGGAGTAACGAGCAGTACTTC; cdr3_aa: CASSGLLTSGSNEQYF
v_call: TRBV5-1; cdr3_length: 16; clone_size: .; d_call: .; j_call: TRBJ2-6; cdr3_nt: TGCGCCAGCAGCTTGGTCGGTCCTTCTGGGGCCAACGTCCTGACTTTC; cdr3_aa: CASSLVGPSGANVLTF
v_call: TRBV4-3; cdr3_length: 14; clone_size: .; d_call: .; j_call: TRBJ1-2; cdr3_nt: TGCGCCAGCAGCCTGGACAGCCTTGGATATGGCTACACCTTC; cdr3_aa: CASSLDSLGYGYTF
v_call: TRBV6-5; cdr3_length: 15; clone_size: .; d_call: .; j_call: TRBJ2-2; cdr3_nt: TGTGCCAGCAGAACCGTAGGAGGGTCGATCGGGGAGCTGTTTTTT; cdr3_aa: CASRTVGGSIGELFF
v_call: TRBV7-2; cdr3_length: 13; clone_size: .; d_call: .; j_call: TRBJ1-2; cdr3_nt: TGTGCCAGCAGCTTATCAGGGCCGAGAGGCTACACCTTC; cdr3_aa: CASSLSGPRGYTF
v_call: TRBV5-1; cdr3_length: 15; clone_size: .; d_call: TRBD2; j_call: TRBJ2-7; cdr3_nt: TGCGCCAGCAGCAAAAGAGCGGGGGGCTCCTACGAGCAGTACTTC; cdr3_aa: CASSKRAGGSYEQYF
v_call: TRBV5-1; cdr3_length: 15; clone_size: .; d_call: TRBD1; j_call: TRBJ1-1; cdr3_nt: TGCGCCAGCAGCTCGCCGGGACAGGCGAACACTGAAGCTTTCTTT; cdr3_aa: CASSSPGQANTEAFF
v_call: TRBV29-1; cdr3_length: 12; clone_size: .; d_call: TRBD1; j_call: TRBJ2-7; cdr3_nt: TGCAGCGTTGGACAGGGAGTCCACGAGCAGTACTTC; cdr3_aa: CSVGQGVHEQYF
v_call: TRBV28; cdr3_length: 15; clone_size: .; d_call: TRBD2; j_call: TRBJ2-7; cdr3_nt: TGTGCCAGCAGTTTTAACGCGGGAGGTACCTACGAGCAGTACTTC; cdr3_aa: CASSFNAGGTYEQYF
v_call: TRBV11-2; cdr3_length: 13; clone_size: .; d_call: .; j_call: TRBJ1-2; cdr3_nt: TGTGCCAGCAGCTTGGGCTCTAACTATGGCTACACCTTC; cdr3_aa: CASSLGSNYGYTF
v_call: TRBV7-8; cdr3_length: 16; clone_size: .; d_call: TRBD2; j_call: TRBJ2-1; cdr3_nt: TGTGCCAGCAGCTTAGGTCTGCGGGGGGGCTGGAATGAGCAGTTCTTC; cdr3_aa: CASSLGLRGGWNEQFF
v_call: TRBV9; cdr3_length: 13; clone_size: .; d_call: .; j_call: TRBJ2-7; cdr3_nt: TGTGCCAGCAGCGTAGATCCAGACTACGAGCAGTACTTC; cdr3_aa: CASSVDPDYEQYF
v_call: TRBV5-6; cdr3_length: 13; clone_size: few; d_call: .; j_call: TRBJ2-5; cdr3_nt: TGTGCCAGCAGCCTCGTACGGGGAGAGACCCAGTACTTC; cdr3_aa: CASSLVRGETQYF
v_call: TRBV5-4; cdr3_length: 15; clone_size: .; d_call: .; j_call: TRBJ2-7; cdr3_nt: TGTGCCAGCAGCACGTACAGGGAGCGGACCTACGAGCAGTACTTC; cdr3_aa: CASSTYRERTYEQYF
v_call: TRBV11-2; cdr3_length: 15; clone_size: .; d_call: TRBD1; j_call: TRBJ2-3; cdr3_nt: TGTGCCAGCAGCTCCGACCGGGACAGGGGATCGACGCAGTATTTT; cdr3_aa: CASSSDRDRGSTQYF
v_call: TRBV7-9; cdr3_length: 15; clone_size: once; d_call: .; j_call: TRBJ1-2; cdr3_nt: TGTGCCAGCAGCTCTCGACAGGCGATGAGGAGTGGCTACACCTTC; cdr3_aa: CASSSRQAMRSGYTF
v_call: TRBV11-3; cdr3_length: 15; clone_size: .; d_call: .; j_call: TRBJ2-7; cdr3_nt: TGTGCCAGCAGCTATAATCGGGGGAGAGCCTACGAGCAGTACTTC; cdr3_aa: CASSYNRGRAYEQYF
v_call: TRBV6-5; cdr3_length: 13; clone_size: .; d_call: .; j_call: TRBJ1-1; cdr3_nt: TGTGCCAGCAGGGGGGCGGAGAACACTGAAGCTTTCTTT; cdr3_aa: CASRGAENTEAFF
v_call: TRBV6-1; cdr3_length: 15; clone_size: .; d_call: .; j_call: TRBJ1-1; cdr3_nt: TGTGCCAGCAGTGAAAGTTCAGAAGTGAACACTGAAGCTTTCTTT; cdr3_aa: CASSESSEVNTEAFF
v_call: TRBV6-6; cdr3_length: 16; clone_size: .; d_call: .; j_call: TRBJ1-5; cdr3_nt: TGTGCCAGCATCAACGCCGCGGGGACTAGCAATCAGCCCCAGCATTTT; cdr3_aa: CASINAAGTSNQPQHF
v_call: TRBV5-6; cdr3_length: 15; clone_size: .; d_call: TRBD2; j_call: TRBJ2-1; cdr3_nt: TGTGCCAGCAGCTGGGGACTAGCGGGAGGGAGTGAGCAGTTCTTC; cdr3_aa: CASSWGLAGGSEQFF
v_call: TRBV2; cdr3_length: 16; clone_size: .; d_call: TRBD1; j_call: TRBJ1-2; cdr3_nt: TGTGCCAGCCTTAAGGAGGGGACAGGAGGTAGCTATGGCTACACCTTC; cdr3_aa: CASLKEGTGGSYGYTF
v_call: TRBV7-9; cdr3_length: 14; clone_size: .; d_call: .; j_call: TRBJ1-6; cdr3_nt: TGTGCCAGCAGCGCACAGGGTTTTGGTTCACCCCTCCACTTT; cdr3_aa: CASSAQGFGSPLHF
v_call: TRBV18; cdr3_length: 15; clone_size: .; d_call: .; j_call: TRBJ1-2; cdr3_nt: TGTGCCAGCTCACCCGAGGGTTTCAGAGGGTATGGCTACACCTTC; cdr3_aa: CASSPEGFRGYGYTF
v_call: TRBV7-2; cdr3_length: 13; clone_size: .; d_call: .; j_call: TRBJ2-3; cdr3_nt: TGTGCCAGCAGCCAACTTTTCACAGATACGCAGTATTTT; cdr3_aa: CASSQLFTDTQYF
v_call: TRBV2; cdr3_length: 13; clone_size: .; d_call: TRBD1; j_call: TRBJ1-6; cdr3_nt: TGTGCCAGCAGTGGGGACAGCCCTTCACCCCTCCACTTT; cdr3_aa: CASSGDSPSPLHF
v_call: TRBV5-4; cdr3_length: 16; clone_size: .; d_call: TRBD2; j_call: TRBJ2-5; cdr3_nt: TGTGCCAGCAGCCCTGGGACTAGCGGGTACCAAGAGACCCAGTACTTC; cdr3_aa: CASSPGTSGYQETQYF
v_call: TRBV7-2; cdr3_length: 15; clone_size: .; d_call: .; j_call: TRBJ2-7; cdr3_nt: TGTGCCAGCAGCCCTCGGACAGTTTTGTCGGCCGAGCAGTACTTC; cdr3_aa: CASSPRTVLSAEQYF
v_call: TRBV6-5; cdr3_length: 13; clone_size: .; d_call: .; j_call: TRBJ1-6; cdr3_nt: TGTGCCAGCAGATCGAGGGCGAGCTCACCCCTCCACTTT; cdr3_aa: CASRSRASSPLHF
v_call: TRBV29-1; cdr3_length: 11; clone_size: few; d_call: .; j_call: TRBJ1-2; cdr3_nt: TGCAGCGTTACCAGGGACTATGGCTACACCTTC; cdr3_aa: CSVTRDYGYTF
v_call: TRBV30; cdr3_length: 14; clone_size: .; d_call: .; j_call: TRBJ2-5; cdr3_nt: TGTGCCTGGAGTGTAGACAGGATCCAAGAGACCCAGTACTTC; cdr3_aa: CAWSVDRIQETQYF
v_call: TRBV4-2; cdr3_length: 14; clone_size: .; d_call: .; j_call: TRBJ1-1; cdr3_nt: TGTGCCAGCCACCACCAGGGGCTTGTCACTGAAGCTTTCTTT; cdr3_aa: CASHHQGLVTEAFF
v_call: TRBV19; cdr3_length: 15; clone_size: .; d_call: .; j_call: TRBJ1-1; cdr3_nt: TGTGCCAGTAGTATAGATGGTAGGGGATCGACTGAAGCTTTCTTT; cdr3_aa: CASSIDGRGSTEAFF
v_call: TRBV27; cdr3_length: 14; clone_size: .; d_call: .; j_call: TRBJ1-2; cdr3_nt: TGTGCCAGCAGTTCCCAGGGGTCGGGTTCTGGCTACACCTTC; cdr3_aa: CASSSQGSGSGYTF
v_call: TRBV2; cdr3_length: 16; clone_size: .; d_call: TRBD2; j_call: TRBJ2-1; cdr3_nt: TGTGCCAGCACCCCCCGAGCGGGCGGGAGCACCAATGAGCAGTTCTTC; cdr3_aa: CASTPRAGGSTNEQFF
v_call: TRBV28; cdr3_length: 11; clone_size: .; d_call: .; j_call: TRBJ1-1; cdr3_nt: TGTGCCACCGAAACATCAGGTGAAGCTTTCTTT; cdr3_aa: CATETSGEAFF